Listed here are 8 T cell receptor beta chains from one sample, sequenced in a study of metastatic and nonmetastatic thyroid tumors. Using MiXCR, TCRdb re-called clones from the PCR reads. The data contain approximately 38,000 clones, less than 20% of them singletons. None of the patients had undergone any treatment ahead of thyroid surgery. The sequencing sample was made of tumor tissue. The receptors were sampled from a female donor with papillary thyroid cancer or a benign thyroid nodule (not recorded which). Some clones in this sample may be carry-over from other donors' samples.

The chain combines TRBV5-1 with TRBJ1-5; no firm D call. V was trimmed by 0 bases and J by 2 bases, leaving 9 bases between them. The CDR3 length is 15 residues. Germline loops: CDR1 SGHRS, CDR2 YFSETQ. The CDR3 DNA reads TGCGCCAGCAGCTTGGGGGTCGTATGCAATCAGCCCCAGCATTTT. Its protein product is CASSLGVVCNQPQHF.

This clone was observed at least ten times. V and J are TRBV3-1 and TRBJ2-3; TRBD2 might be the D (6 bases). Germline lookup yields CDR1 LGHDT and CDR2 YNNKEL (reference sequence). This CDR3 has 17 residues. Trimming cost V 4 bases and J 2 bases, with 19 bases left between them. DNA for the CDR3: TGTGCCAGCAGCCCAAATTATAGCGGATTCTTCACAGATACGCAGTATTTT. Its protein product is CASSPNYSGFFTDTQYF.

This clone has at least ten counts. The chain combines TRBV10-3 with TRBJ1-1; no clear D. Trimming left V 0 bases short and J 4 bases short, with 9 bases between. This CDR3 is 14 amino acids long. Germline loops: CDR1 ENHRY, CDR2 SYGVKD. CDR3 nucleotides: TGTGCCATCAGTGAGTCGCGTGGTGGCACTGAAGCTTTCTTT. It codes for CAISESRGGTEAFF.

This clone was seen many times. This rearrangement joins TRBV6-2 or TRBV6-3 to TRBJ1-2, with D perhaps matching TRBD1 (5 bases). The CDR3 extends over 13 amino acids. Between the trimmed V and J ends, which lost 6 bases and 1 base, there was a span of 9 bases. Germline lookup yields CDR1 MNHEY and CDR2 SVGEGT. The CDR3 here is CASSWGFNYGYTF. The CDR3 coding sequence is TGTGCCAGCAGCTGGGGCTTTAACTATGGCTACACCTTC.

Remarks on this clone: Sequence at one end of the junction differs from germline and may be a read error. The same CDR3 also results from other DNA sequences found in this sample. This chain joins TRBV20-1 and TRBJ2-3; D may be TRBD2 (5 bases). In germline, CDR1 is DFQATT, CDR2 SNEGSKA (reference sequence). CDR3 length: 16 residues. As DNA, the CDR3 is TGCAGTGCTAGACCTTCAATCCGGGATAACACAGATACACAGTATTTT. This translates into CSARPSIRDNTDTQYF.

This clone was seen only a few times. A much more abundant neighbour one base away suggests this may be a read error. The rearrangement joins TRBV29-1 to TRBJ2-1, with a weak D call TRBD2 (5 bases). Trimming stripped 7 bases from V and 6 bases from J, with 16 bases between. Germline CDR1 SQVTM, CDR2 ANQGSEA. CDR3 size: 13 residues. The DNA for the CDR3 is TGCAGCGCTGCGGTCAAGAGGGCCAATGAGCAGTTCTTC. Amino acid sequence: CSAAVKRANEQFF.

This clone was recorded a few times. This could be a read error, since a much larger clone is one nucleotide away. This chain's CDR3 is CSASSGRIYNDQFF. The CDR3 coding sequence is TGCAGCGCATCTAGCGGGAGGATCTACAATGATCAGTTCTTC. This chain links TRBV29-1 with TRBJ2-1, with 11 bases that match TRBD2. Germline V gene lookup returns CDR1 SQVTM and CDR2 ANQGSEA. The CDR3 is 14 amino acids.

Of note for this clone: The junction departs from germline at one end; a sequencing error may be responsible. The CDR3 spells CSSRDATGLSNEQFF. Written as DNA, the CDR3 is TGCAGTTCTAGAGATGCGACGGGGCTGTCCAATGAGCAGTTCTTC. The rearrangement links TRBV20-1 to TRBJ2-1, with D perhaps matching TRBD1 or TRBD2 (5 bases each). The CDR3 extends over 15 amino acids. Per germline, CDR1 DFQATT and CDR2 SNEGSKA (reference sequence).